The rows below give T cell receptor beta chains drawn from one sample of a study of human T cells and chemical hapten exposure. TCRdb re-called the RACE reads with MiXCR, one entry per CDR3 protein. This sample has 30,000 to 35,000 distinct CDR3 sequences, with over 7% found just once. The sample comprised whole blood. These receptors came from a human donor in good health. Some clones in this sample may be carry-over from other donors' samples. Both conserved end residues are part of each CDR3. D genes are given only for firm matches. Where a row states a size, it is once, few, many or the class of an expanded clone; other rows omit it.

. TRBJ2-1 . TRBV30 TGTGCCTGGAGTGGGGCGCCCATAAACAATGAGCAGTTCTTC CAWSGAPINNEQFF
TRBD1 TRBJ1-5 many TRBV6-2/TRBV6-3 TGTGCCAGCAGTACAGGGGGTCAGCCCCAGCATTTT CASSTGGQPQHF
. TRBJ2-3 few TRBV7-9 TGTGCCAGCAGCTTTTCGTCGAGCACAGATACGCAGTATTTT CASSFSSSTDTQYF
TRBD1 TRBJ2-2 many TRBV6-2/TRBV6-3 TGTGCCAGCAAGGGGGACAGGGCGAACACCGGGGAGCTGTTTTTT CASKGDRANTGELFF
. TRBJ2-7 many TRBV7-2 TGTGCCAGCAGCTCACAGGGGGGGACATACGAGCAGTACTTC CASSSQGGTYEQYF
TRBD1 TRBJ2-7 few TRBV28 TGTGCCAGCAGTCCGGGACAGGCGAACTACGAGCAGTACTTC CASSPGQANYEQYF
. TRBJ1-1 few TRBV4-3 TGCGCCAGCAGCCAACTCGTAACGGACAGTGGAGCTGAAGCTTTCTTT CASSQLVTDSGAEAFF
TRBD1 TRBJ1-4 . TRBV5-1 TGCGCCAGCAGTGGACAGGGCGGTTCGGAAAAACTGTTTTTT CASSGQGGSEKLFF
. TRBJ2-5 . TRBV5-1 TGCGCCAGCGCCGGGACTTCCCAAGAGACCCAGTACTTC CASAGTSQETQYF
TRBD1 TRBJ2-6 many TRBV5-6 TGTGCCAGCAGCCCACTGGATCTTACAGGGGGCTCCCGGGTTGGGGCCAACGTCCTGACTTTC CASSPLDLTGGSRVGANVLTF
TRBD2 TRBJ2-5 . TRBV11-3 TGTGCCAGCAGCTCCGCTGGACTAGCGGGGGGACAAGAGACCCAGTACTTC CASSSAGLAGGQETQYF
. TRBJ1-4 many TRBV6-1 TGTGCCAGCAGTGGGGAGTATTTCGAAAAACTGTTTTTT CASSGEYFEKLFF
TRBD1 TRBJ2-7 many TRBV2 TGTGCCAGCAGGGGGACAGGGAGCTCCTACGAGCAGTACTTC CASRGTGSSYEQYF
. TRBJ1-3 many TRBV12-3/TRBV12-4 TGTGCCAGCGCCCCTCAGGAGGCCGGAAACACCATATATTTT CASAPQEAGNTIYF
TRBD1 TRBJ1-4 many TRBV7-8 TGTGCCAGCAGCATAAGACAGGGGGGCACGACTAATGAAAAACTGTTTTTT CASSIRQGGTTNEKLFF